These 6 T cell receptor beta chains came from one sample sequenced in a study of blood T cell repertoires in COVID-19 (dated by TCRdb to 2018 to 2020). Libraries came from the immunoSEQ multiplex PCR assay. The immuneACCESS repertoire file appears here via TCRdb, limited to in-frame rearrangements. These files lack a portion of the clones; in checked studies, under half of the deficit traces to unresolved V genes, and the cause of the others is not known. For this sample the table gives about 670,000 clones, of which 85% to 90% were detected only once. Approximately 0.3% of the sample lies in the top ten. Sequencing input: peripheral blood. Receptors originate from a woman between 18 and 30 years old with acute or convalescent COVID-19.

The chain recombines TRBV10-2 with TRBJ2-3; 8 positions agree with TRBD2. CDR3 length equals 14 residues. V lost 6 bases and J lost 1; bases outside the gene matches: 3. Germline CDR1 and CDR2: WSHSY and SAAADI. CDR3 sequence: CASRSGGGTDTQYF. The DNA of the CDR3 is TGCGCCAGCAGATCGGGGGGGGGCACAGATACGCAGTATTTT.

This clone has only one observation. The V call is TRBV13, the J call TRBJ2-3, with D tentatively TRBD2 (6 bases). Trimming removed 4 bases at V and 2 bases at J, with 10 bases between. The CDR3 loop spans 14 amino acids. Per the germline V gene, CDR1 is PRHDT and CDR2 is FYEKMQ (reference sequence). The CDR3 DNA is TGTGCCAGCAGCTACGGACTAACCACAGATACGCAGTATTTT. This encodes CASSYGLTTDTQYF.

The chain recombines TRBV6-5 with TRBJ2-1, with a possible D match to TRBD2 (5 bases). CDR1 is MNHEY, CDR2 SVGAGI, per germline. V was pared by 7 bases and J by 4 bases, with 11 bases between. The CDR3 contains 13 residues. The CDR3 region is CASNWTPYNEQFF. CDR3 coding DNA: TGTGCCAGCAATTGGACTCCTTACAATGAGCAGTTCTTC.

The chain recombines TRBV5-1 with TRBJ1-1; possibly TRBD1 for D (6 bases). The CDR3 spans 14 residues. V was cut by 4 bases and J by 1 base, with 11 bases left in between. CDR1 and CDR2 from the germline V gene are SGHRS and YFSETQ. Here the CDR3 reads CASSPGQSNTEAFF. CDR3 in DNA: TGCGCCAGCAGCCCCGGACAGTCGAACACTGAAGCTTTCTTT. Variable domain in full (rest from reference TRBV5-1 and TRBJ1-1): KAGVTQTPRYLIKTRGQQVTLSCSPISGHRSVSWYQQTPGQGLQFLFEYFSETQRNKGNFPGRFSGRQFSNSRSEMNVSTLELGDSALYLCASSPGQSNTEAFFGQGTRLTVV.

The chain employs TRBV9 and TRBJ2-2; 7 bases map to TRBD2. Germline V CDR1 and CDR2: SGDLS, YYNGEE. The CDR3 is 19 residues long. V shed 4 bases and J 0 bases; nucleotides not matched to a gene: 15. DNA for the CDR3: TGTGCCAGCAGCCCGCGCCCGAGCGGGGAAAGCCCGAACACCGGGGAGCTGTTTTTT. It codes for CASSPRPSGESPNTGELFF.

This rearrangement joins TRBV12-5 to TRBJ2-3; 8 nucleotides line up with TRBD2. This CDR3 spans 16 amino acids. V was pared by 2 bases and J by 2 bases, with 6 bases of the junction left unmatched. Germline V lookup: CDR1 LGHNT, CDR2 FRNRAP. CDR3 amino acids: CASGLLAGLSTDTQYF. In DNA form, the CDR3 reads TGTGCTAGTGGTTTGTTAGCGGGGCTTTCCACAGATACGCAGTATTTT.